The 5 T cell receptor beta chains reported below all come from one sample, sequenced in a study of cytomegalovirus exposure and HLA in healthy donors. Use of 60 Vbeta and 13 Jbeta primers characterized the PCR. Generated by immunoSEQ multiplex PCR, the TCRdb table keeps only in-frame clones and is missing some. The sample lists 150,000 or so clones, 65% to 80% seen once, with 3.1% in the top ten. Sequencing input: PBMCs. Receptors were obtained from a male donor in good health and CMV-seronegative.

This chain uses TRBV9 with TRBJ2-7; D gene ambiguous. The germline V gene has CDR1 SGDLS and CDR2 YYNGEE. The CDR3 spans 15 residues. Trimming left V 0 bases short and J 2 bases short, with 12 bases between. The chain's CDR3 is CASSVGVGGPYEQYF. CDR3 DNA: TGTGCCAGCAGCGTAGGAGTTGGCGGTCCCTACGAGCAGTACTTC.

CDR3: CASSISGWGTDTQYF. CDR3 DNA sequence: TGTGCCAGTAGTATTTCGGGATGGGGTACAGATACGCAGTATTTT. The rearrangement uses TRBV19 and TRBJ2-3; perhaps TRBD2 as D (5 bases). V was cut by 3 bases and J by 3 bases, with 13 bases left in between. CDR1 and CDR2 from the germline V gene are LNHDA and SQIVND (reference sequence). The length of the CDR3 is 15 residues.

The chain uses TRBV18 and TRBJ1-6, with D hard to call. The CDR3 has 17 residues. Trimming took 0 bases from V and 1 from J, leaving 10 bases between them. Per germline, CDR1 KGHSH and CDR2 LQKENI. This CDR3 reads CASSPPREGSYNSPLHF. Here the CDR3 DNA reads TGTGCCAGCTCACCACCGCGGGAGGGATCCTATAATTCACCCCTCCACTTT.

The sample holds a few counts of this clone. The chain couples TRBV2 to TRBJ2-5, with 7 bases that match TRBD1. The V gene end was trimmed by 6 bases and the J gene end by 2 bases; junction bases not matched to a gene: 12. Germline CDR1 is SNHLY and CDR2 is FYNNEI. This CDR3 has 16 amino acids. The chain's CDR3 is CASRRGTDRNQETQYF. CDR3 sequence (DNA): TGTGCCAGCAGGAGGGGGACAGATAGAAATCAAGAGACCCAGTACTTC.

The V call is TRBV7-9, the J call TRBJ1-2, with D perhaps TRBD1 (5 bases). The CDR3 length is 13 residues. The germline V gene has CDR1 SEHNR and CDR2 FQNEAQ (reference sequence). V was clipped by 5 bases and J by 6 bases, with 13 bases between them. For the CDR3, the DNA is TGTGCCAGCAGCCCGTCAGGGTCTGATGGCTACACCTTC. This gives the protein CASSPSGSDGYTF.